This TCR beta chain was found in a study of beta chain features in type 1 diabetes. Study-level results: In type 1 diabetes patients, VDJ junctions had fewer insertions; deletions at these junctions were more frequent. Researchers reported that naive, central memory and Treg TCRB repertoires appeared more similar in patients than in healthy donors. The question left open here concerned HLA type influencing TCRB rearrangement. When Type 1 diabetes patients were examined, their TCRB CDR3s proved moderately but significantly shorter in all four CD4+ subsets.

Trimming left V 3 bases short and J 5 bases short, with 16 bases between. Germline CDR1 reads SQVTM; CDR2 reads ANQGSEA. The CDR3 extends over 14 amino acids. TCRB transcripts that were expressed got sequenced, as all of the isolated RNA had been reverse transcribed. The study sequenced naive, central memory and regulatory T cell samples to an average of approximately 4 million reads. Assay: immunoSEQ multiplex PCR; the TCRdb copy retains only in-frame clones and omits some. The sample has hundreds of thousands of clones; around an eighth are singletons. With regard to this clone: The target antigen is unknown.

This TCR was sampled from a man aged 18-30 years with type 1 diabetes. The sequenced material came from naive CD4+ T cells from blood. The chain couples TRBV29-1 to TRBJ1-2; D possibly corresponds to TRBD1 (6 bases). CDR3 protein: CSVDGGAYRYGYTF. CDR3 sequence (DNA): TGCAGCGTTGATGGGGGGGCCTACCGGTATGGCTACACCTTC.